The clone carrying this T cell receptor (beta chain) was detected many times. No antigen is known for it. The data were obtained in a study of T-cell reconstitution after alpha-beta-depleted transplantation in children. Germline values: CDR1 SGHVS, CDR2 FNYEAQ. This CDR3 is 16 amino acids long. The V segment lost 1 base and the J segment 2 bases; nucleotides outside the gene matches: 5. Study-level points and caveats: Newly generated T cells supplied most T-cell counts and diversity one year post-transplant. Surviving recipient T cells and thymic progenitors produced the high day-60 TCRbeta diversity seen in some patients.

Molecular barcoding with unique molecular identifiers was used for the TCRbeta library. TCRdb re-derived calls from the PCR reads in MiXCR, one entry per CDR3 protein. The sample carries roughly 240,000 distinct CDR3 sequences, around 7.5% recorded once. The rearrangement joins TRBV7-6 to TRBJ2-1; 7 positions agree with TRBD2. Specimen: PBMCs, mostly from graft donor cells, collected 180 days after TCRalphabeta/CD19-depleted stem cell transplant. This clonotype was obtained from a male patient younger than 18 who had a stem cell transplant for acute lymphoblastic leukemia, so the T cells may come from the graft donor. CDR3 nucleotides: TGTGCCAGCAGCTTAGTTGGCGGGAGCGCCTACAATGAGCAGTTCTTC. Protein product: CASSLVGGSAYNEQFF.